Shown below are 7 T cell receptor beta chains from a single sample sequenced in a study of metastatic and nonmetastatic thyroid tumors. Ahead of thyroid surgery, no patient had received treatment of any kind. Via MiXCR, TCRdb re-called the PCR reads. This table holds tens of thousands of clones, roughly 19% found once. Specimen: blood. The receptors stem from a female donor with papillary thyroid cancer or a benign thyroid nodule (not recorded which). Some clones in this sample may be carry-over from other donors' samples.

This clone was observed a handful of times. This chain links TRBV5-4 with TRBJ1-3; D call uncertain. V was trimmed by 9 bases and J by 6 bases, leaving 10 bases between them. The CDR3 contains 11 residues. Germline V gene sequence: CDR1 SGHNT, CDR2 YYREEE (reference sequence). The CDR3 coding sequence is TGTGCCAACGGGAATGAAAACACCATATATTTT. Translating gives CANGNENTIYF.

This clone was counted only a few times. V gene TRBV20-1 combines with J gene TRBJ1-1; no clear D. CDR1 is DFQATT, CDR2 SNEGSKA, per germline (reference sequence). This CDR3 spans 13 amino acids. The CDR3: CSPVHPANTEAFF. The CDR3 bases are TGCAGCCCGGTGCACCCGGCGAACACTGAAGCTTTCTTT.

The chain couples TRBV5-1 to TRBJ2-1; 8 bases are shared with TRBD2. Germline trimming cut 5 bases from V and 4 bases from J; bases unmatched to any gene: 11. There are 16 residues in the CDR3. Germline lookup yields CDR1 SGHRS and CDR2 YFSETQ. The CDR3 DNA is TGCGCCAGCAGTCTTACCGTATCGGGGGGGTACAATGAGCAGTTCTTC. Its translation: CASSLTVSGGYNEQFF.

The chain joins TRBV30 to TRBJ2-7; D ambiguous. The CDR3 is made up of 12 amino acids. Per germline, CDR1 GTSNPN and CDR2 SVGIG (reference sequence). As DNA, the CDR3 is TGTGTAGTGGGCGACAACTCCTACGAGCAGTACTTC. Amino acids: CVVGDNSYEQYF.

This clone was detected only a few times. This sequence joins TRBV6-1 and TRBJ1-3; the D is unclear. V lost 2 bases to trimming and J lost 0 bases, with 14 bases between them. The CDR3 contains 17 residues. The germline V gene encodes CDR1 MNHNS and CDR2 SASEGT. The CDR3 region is CASSERGHTISGNTIYF. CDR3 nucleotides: TGTGCCAGCAGTGAAAGAGGCCACACTATCTCTGGAAACACCATATATTTT.

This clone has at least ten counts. The CDR3 spells CASSTRGGGQRSSYEQYF. Here the CDR3 DNA reads TGTGCCAGCAGTACACGCGGGGGGGGACAGCGAAGCTCCTACGAGCAGTACTTC. The rearrangement links TRBV12-3 or TRBV12-4 to TRBJ2-7; 9 bases match TRBD2. The CDR3 runs to 18 residues. The V gene end was trimmed by 5 bases and the J gene end by 0 bases; junction bases not matched to a gene: 14.

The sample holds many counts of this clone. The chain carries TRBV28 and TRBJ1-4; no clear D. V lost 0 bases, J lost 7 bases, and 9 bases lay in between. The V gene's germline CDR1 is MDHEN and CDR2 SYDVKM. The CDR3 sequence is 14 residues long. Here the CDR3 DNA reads TGTGCCAGCAGTTTATGGGTTGGCCCTGAAAAACTGTTTTTT. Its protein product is CASSLWVGPEKLFF.